These 8 T cell receptor beta chains came from one sample sequenced in a study of patients and donors after allogeneic stem cell transplantation. TCRdb reprocessed the RT-PCR reads with MiXCR, giving one entry per CDR3 protein. Found here are fewer than 180,000 distinct CDR3 sequences, approximately 37% of them singletons; the top ten hold less than 60%. The specimen was blood, either unsorted or a sorted T cell fraction (not recorded which). All receptors come from a human donor who was either an allogeneic HSCT recipient or a stem cell or donor lymphocyte infusion donor (not recorded which). It is not recorded whose cells these are; they may come from a transplant donor.

CDR3 sequence reads: CASSLSSGAYYGYTF. DNA for the CDR3: TGTGCCAGCAGTTTATCATCGGGCGCTTACTATGGCTACACCTTC. This chain joins TRBV27 and TRBJ1-2; D gene unclear. From germline, CDR1 is MNHEY and CDR2 SMNVEV (reference sequence). CDR3 length equals 15 residues. V gave up 0 bases and J gave up 3 bases, with 11 bases separating them.

Only a few counts were recorded for this clonotype. This sequence joins TRBV29-1 and TRBJ1-2; D remains ambiguous. Germline-derived CDR1 and CDR2 are SQVTM and ANQGSEA. The CDR3 consists of 13 residues. V shed 3 bases and J shed 2 bases, with 10 bases lying between them. The CDR3 region has the DNA TGCAGCGTTGATCCTCGTGCCAACTATGGCTACACCTTC. Its translation is CSVDPRANYGYTF.

The gene calls are TRBV12-3 or TRBV12-4 and TRBJ1-5; TRBD1 is a possible D gene (5 bases). V lost 7 bases and J 7 bases, leaving 14 bases between the germline ends. The CDR3 runs 13 residues. The CDR3 sequence is CASTQVGGQPQHF. CDR3 coding DNA: TGTGCCAGCACCCAGGTCGGGGGGCAGCCCCAGCATTTT.

This clonotype was seen a few times. V and J are TRBV27 and TRBJ2-3, with 9 bases fitting TRBD1. The J segment lost 3 bases and the V segment lost 3 bases, leaving 4 bases of the junction unmatched. Looked up from germline, CDR1 is MNHEY and CDR2 is SMNVEV (reference sequence). This CDR3 is built from 15 residues. The CDR3 region is CASSLGQGGTDTQYF. DNA of the CDR3: TGTGCCAGCAGTTTGGGACAGGGAGGGACAGATACGCAGTATTTT.

The V and J genes are TRBV20-1 and TRBJ2-7, with D unresolved. CDR1 is DFQATT, CDR2 SNEGSKA, per germline (reference sequence). V lost 5 bases and J lost 6, with 14 bases in between. The CDR3 runs 12 residues. The CDR3 here is CSAPGGPGEQYF. CDR3 nucleotide sequence: TGCAGTGCTCCTGGTGGCCCTGGCGAGCAGTACTTC.

The chain is built from TRBV25-1 and TRBJ1-2, with 7 bases matching TRBD1. From germline, CDR1 is MGHDK and CDR2 SYGVNS. Trimming at V came to 4 bases and at J to 5 bases, leaving 4 bases not matched to a gene. This CDR3 spans 13 amino acids. The CDR3 spells CASSADRDYGYTF. CDR3 nucleotide sequence: TGTGCCAGCAGTGCCGACAGGGATTATGGCTACACCTTC.

The gene calls are TRBV5-6 and TRBJ2-7; TRBD2 might be the D (6 bases). Germline loops: CDR1 SGHDT, CDR2 YYEEEE. The CDR3 is 14 residues long. Trimming cost V 2 bases and J 2 bases, with 11 bases left between them. CDR3 DNA sequence: TGTGCCAGCAGCTTTGGGGGGATCCCCTACGAGCAGTACTTC. Translating it yields CASSFGGIPYEQYF.

This chain joins TRBV20-1 and TRBJ1-6; D might be TRBD1 (5 bases). The germline CDR1 and CDR2 sequences are DFQATT and SNEGSKA (reference sequence). Trimming cost V 6 bases and J 10 bases, with 16 bases left between them. The CDR3 covers 13 residues. CDR3 coding DNA: TGCAGTGCCCCCGACGAGGGGAAGTCACCCCTCCACTTT. This gives the protein CSAPDEGKSPLHF.